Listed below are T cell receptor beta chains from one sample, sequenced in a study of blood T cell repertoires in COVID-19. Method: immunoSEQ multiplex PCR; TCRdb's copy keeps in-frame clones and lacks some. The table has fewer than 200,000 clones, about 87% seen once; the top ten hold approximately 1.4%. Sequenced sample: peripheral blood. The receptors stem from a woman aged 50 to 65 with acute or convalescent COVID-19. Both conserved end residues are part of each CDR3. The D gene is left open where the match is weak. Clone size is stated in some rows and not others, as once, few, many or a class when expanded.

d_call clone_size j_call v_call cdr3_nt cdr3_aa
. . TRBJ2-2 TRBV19 TGTGCCAGTACCACCCCCCGCCAGGGAAACACCGGGGAGCTGTTTTTT CASTTPRQGNTGELFF
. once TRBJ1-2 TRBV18 TGTGCCAGCTCACCAGGGCTGGGGGCGACCTATGGCTACACCTTC CASSPGLGATYGYTF
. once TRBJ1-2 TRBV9 TGTGCCAGCAGCGTTCCGCGCTATGGCTACACCTTC CASSVPRYGYTF
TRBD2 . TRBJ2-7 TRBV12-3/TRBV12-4 TGTGCCAGCAGTTTGGGGGGGTCGGACGAGCAGTACTTC CASSLGGSDEQYF
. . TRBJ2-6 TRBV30 TGTGCCTGGAGTATGGGGCCTGGGGCCAACGTCCTGACTTTC CAWSMGPGANVLTF
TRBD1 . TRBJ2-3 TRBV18 TGTGCCAGCTCACCCGCCCCTGGACAGGGCACAGATACGCAGTATTTT CASSPAPGQGTDTQYF
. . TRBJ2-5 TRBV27 TGTGCCAGCAGTTTTGAAACAGGGGAGACCCAGTACTTC CASSFETGETQYF
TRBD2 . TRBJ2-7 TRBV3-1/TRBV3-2 TGTGCCAGCAGCCAATGGGGTATTCGCTGCGGGAGTGTTTGCTACGAGCAGTACTTC CASSQWGIRCGSVCYEQYF
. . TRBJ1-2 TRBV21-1 TGTGCCAGCAGCAGGGGACAGGGGGGACCTAACTATGGCTACACCTTC CASSRGQGGPNYGYTF
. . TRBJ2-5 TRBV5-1 TGCGCCAGCAGCTTGAAGGGGCGGGGCGACGAGACCCAGTACTTC CASSLKGRGDETQYF
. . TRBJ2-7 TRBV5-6 TGTGCCAGCAGCTGGGGACTGACCACCTACGAGCAGTACTTC CASSWGLTTYEQYF
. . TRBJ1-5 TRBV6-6 TGTGCCAGCAGTCCCACGCTTCTGGACAGCTCCAATCAGCCCCAGCATTTT CASSPTLLDSSNQPQHF
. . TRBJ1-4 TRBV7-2 TGTGCCAGCAGCTTCGCCCAGAATAATGAAAAACTGTTTTTT CASSFAQNNEKLFF
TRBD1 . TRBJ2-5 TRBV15 TGTGCCACCAGCGGCACAGGGGGAAGTTGGGAGACCCAGTACTTC CATSGTGGSWETQYF
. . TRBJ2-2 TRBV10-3 TGTGCCATCACCGGTGAGGCCGGGGAGCTGTTTTTT CAITGEAGELFF
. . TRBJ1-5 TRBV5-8 TGTGCCAGCAGCCCCTCACGGGGGGCAATTCAGCCCCAGCATTTT CASSPSRGAIQPQHF
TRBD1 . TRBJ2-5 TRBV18 TGTGCCAGCTCACCACAGAGACAGGGGGGAGAGACCCAGTACTTC CASSPQRQGGETQYF
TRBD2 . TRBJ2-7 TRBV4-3 TGCGCCAGCAGCCAAGGACTAGCGGGAGTGGACGAGCAGTACTTC CASSQGLAGVDEQYF
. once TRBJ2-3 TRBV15 TGTGCCACCAGCAGAGCCGATTCAGATCGCACAGATACGCAGTATTTT CATSRADSDRTDTQYF
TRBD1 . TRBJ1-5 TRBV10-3 TGTGCCATCAGTGAGGGAGGGGGCGAACAGCCCCAGCATTTT CAISEGGGEQPQHF
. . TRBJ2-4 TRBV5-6 TGTGCCAGCAGCTTGTGGAGTCATGGAAACATTCAGTACTTC CASSLWSHGNIQYF
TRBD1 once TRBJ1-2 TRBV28 TGTGCCAGCGATACAGGGGCCTTTAACTATGGCTACACCTTC CASDTGAFNYGYTF
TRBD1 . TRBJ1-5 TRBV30 TGTGCCTGGAACAGGGGGGGCAATCAGCCCCAGCATTTT CAWNRGGNQPQHF
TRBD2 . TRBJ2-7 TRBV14 TGTGCCAGCAGCATATTAGCGGGAGTTTACGAGCAGTACTTC CASSILAGVYEQYF
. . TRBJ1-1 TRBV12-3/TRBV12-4 TGTGCCAGCAGTTTAGCGGGCCAGAAAGAAGCTTTCTTT CASSLAGQKEAFF
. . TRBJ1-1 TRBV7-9 TGTGCCAGCAGCCCCCTCCCGGGCACTGAAGCTTTCTTT CASSPLPGTEAFF
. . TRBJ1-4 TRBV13 TGTGCCAGCAGCAGTATCGGGGAAAAACTGTTTTTT CASSSIGEKLFF
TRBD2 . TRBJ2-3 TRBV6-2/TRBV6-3 TGTGCCAGCAGTTACTCGCCTGGGACTAGCGGGGGAGCCGGTACAGATACGCAGTATTTT CASSYSPGTSGGAGTDTQYF
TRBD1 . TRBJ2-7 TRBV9 TGTGCCAGCAGCGAGGGGACAGGGACCCACGAGCAGTACTTC CASSEGTGTHEQYF
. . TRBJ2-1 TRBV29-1 TGCAGCGTTGATGCAGAATTCTACAATGAGCAGTTCTTC CSVDAEFYNEQFF
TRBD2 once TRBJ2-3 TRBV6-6 TGTGCCAGTTTGGGCTTAGCGGGGGCCACAGATACGCAGTATTTT CASLGLAGATDTQYF
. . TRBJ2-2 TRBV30 TGTGCCTGGAGGCAGGGTCCCGGGGAGCTGTTTTTT CAWRQGPGELFF
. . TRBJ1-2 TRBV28 TGTGCCAGCAGTTTAGAGTACAGGGCGGGGGACTATGGCTACACCTTC CASSLEYRAGDYGYTF
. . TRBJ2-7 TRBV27 TGTGCCAGCAGATCAGGGGGGATAACCTACGAGCAGTACTTC CASRSGGITYEQYF
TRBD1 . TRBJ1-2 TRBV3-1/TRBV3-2 TGTGCCAGCCAACAAGGGGGCCTCAGGGCCTATGGCTACACCTTC CASQQGGLRAYGYTF
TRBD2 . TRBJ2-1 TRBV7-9 TGTGCCAGCAGCGTCCCTAGCGGTTTGGGTCTTGTGGATGAGCAGTTCTTC CASSVPSGLGLVDEQFF
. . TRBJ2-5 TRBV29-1 TGCAGCGCCGCACTGGAGACCCAGTACTTC CSAALETQYF
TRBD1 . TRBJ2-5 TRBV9 TGTGCCAGCAGCGCCCGGGGACAGGGAGTAAGGGAGACCCAGTACTTC CASSARGQGVRETQYF
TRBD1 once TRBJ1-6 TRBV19 TGTGCCAGCCTTGGGACAGATAATTCACCCCTCCACTTT CASLGTDNSPLHF
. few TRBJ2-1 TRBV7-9 TGTGCCAGCAGTTTCCAGTATTCAAATGAGCAGTTCTTC CASSFQYSNEQFF
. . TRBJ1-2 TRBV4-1 TGCGCCAGCAGCCAAGATAGGGTGAGAGGGAATGGCTACACCTTC CASSQDRVRGNGYTF
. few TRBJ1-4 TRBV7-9 TGTGCCAGCAGCTTAGAAGGGGGAACTAATGAAAAACTGTTTTTT CASSLEGGTNEKLFF
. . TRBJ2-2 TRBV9 TGTGCCAGCAGCGCCTCAGGAGGGGAGCTGTTTTTT CASSASGGELFF
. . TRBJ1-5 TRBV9 TGTGCCAGCAGCCCCAGTCCCGGGAGATATCAGCCCCAGCATTTT CASSPSPGRYQPQHF
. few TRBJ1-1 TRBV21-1 TGTGCCAGCTCTGGGGGGGGAACTGAAGCTTTCTTT CASSGGGTEAFF
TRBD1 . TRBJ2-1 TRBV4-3 TGCGCCAGCAGCCATTTTTACGTAGCAGGGGGCACCTACAATGAGCAGTTCTTC CASSHFYVAGGTYNEQFF
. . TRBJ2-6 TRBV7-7 TGTGCCAGCAGCCCAGCGGATTCTGGGGCCAACGTCCTGACTTTC CASSPADSGANVLTF
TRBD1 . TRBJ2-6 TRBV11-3 TGTGCCAGCAGCTTACGCAGGGGGCGAGGAGGGGCCAACGTCCTGACTTTC CASSLRRGRGGANVLTF
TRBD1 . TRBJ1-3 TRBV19 TGTGCCAGTAGCACAGGGGAGAATAGAAACACCATATATTTT CASSTGENRNTIYF
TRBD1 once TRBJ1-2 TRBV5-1 TGCGCCAGCAGCACAGGGACAGTCGGCTACACCTTC CASSTGTVGYTF
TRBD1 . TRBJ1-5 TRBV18 TGTGCCAGCTCACCACGACAGGGGGCACAGCCCCAGCATTTT CASSPRQGAQPQHF
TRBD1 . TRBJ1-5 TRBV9 TGTGCCAGCAGTGCGACAGGGGGGAGTCAGCCCCAGCATTTT CASSATGGSQPQHF